These 8 T cell receptor beta chains were sequenced from one sample in a study of T cell repertoires in cytomegalovirus infection. TCRdb used MiXCR to reprocess the reads, holding one entry per CDR3 protein. This table has some 120,000 distinct CDR3 sequences, about 32% appearing once. No cognate antigen is known for these TCRs. The sequenced sample was CD8+ T cells from cultured PBMCs, obtained from culture after CMV antigen stimulation. The receptors were sampled from a human donor in good health (CMV status not recorded). Some clones in this sample may be carry-over from other donors' samples.

The chain is built from TRBV2 and TRBJ1-3; 9 bases map to TRBD1. Germline loops: CDR1 SNHLY, CDR2 FYNNEI. Trimming cost V 7 bases and J 4 bases; bases outside gene matches: 8. The CDR3 is 15 residues long. CDR3 sequence reads: CASISRGQGGNTIYF. The CDR3 nucleotides read TGTGCCAGCATTAGCCGGGGACAGGGAGGAAACACCATATATTTT.

CDR3 protein: CASSSPHSRDEAFF. CDR3 nucleotides: TGTGCCAGCAGTTCCCCGCACTCCAGGGACGAAGCTTTCTTT. This sequence joins TRBV6-2 or TRBV6-3 and TRBJ1-1; weak D call: TRBD1 (5 bases). Trimming pared 4 bases from V and 8 bases from J, leaving 17 bases between. Looked up from germline, CDR1 is MNHEY and CDR2 is SVGEGT. This CDR3 has 14 amino acids.

The V gene is TRBV4-1, the J gene TRBJ2-1; D is uncertain. CDR1 is MGHRA and CDR2 is YSYEKL in the germline V gene. This CDR3 is built from 13 residues. Trimming removed 3 bases at V and 3 bases at J, with 6 bases between. CDR3 sequence reads: CASSHPGYNEQFF. The CDR3 bases are TGCGCCAGCAGCCACCCCGGCTACAATGAGCAGTTCTTC.

The chain couples TRBV6-6 to TRBJ2-3; D not resolved. Germline V gene lookup returns CDR1 MNHNY and CDR2 SVGAGI (reference sequence). This CDR3 has 17 residues. Deletions cut 0 bases from V and 0 bases from J, with 13 bases between. The CDR3 coding sequence is TGTGCCAGCAGTTACTCCCCCGATACAGCTAGCACAGATACGCAGTATTTT. Translated: CASSYSPDTASTDTQYF.

This clonotype was counted only a few times. The CDR3 region has the DNA TGTGCCAGCAGTGGCCGTTGGGAATCAGATACGCAGTATTTT. Its translation: CASSGRWESDTQYF. The rearrangement joins TRBV6-1 to TRBJ2-3; D remains unclear. Germline V CDR1 and CDR2: MNHNS, SASEGT. V lost 4 bases and J lost 4, with 12 bases in between. The CDR3 extends over 14 amino acids.

The chain recombines TRBV12-5 with TRBJ2-3; D tentatively fits TRBD1 or TRBD2 (5 bases each). The length of the CDR3 is 16 residues. Germline lookup yields CDR1 LGHNT and CDR2 FRNRAP. Between the trimmed V and J ends, which lost 3 bases and 0 bases, there was a span of 13 bases. CDR3 protein: CASGFGTATSTDTQYF. The CDR3 nucleotides are TGTGCTAGTGGTTTCGGGACCGCGACTAGCACAGATACGCAGTATTTT. The full variable domain, rest sourced from reference TRBV12-5 and TRBJ2-3, is DARVTQTPRHKVTEMGQEVTMRCQPILGHNTVFWYRQTMMQGLELLAYFRNRAPLDDSGMPKDRFSAEMPDATLATLKIQPSEPRDSAVYFCASGFGTATSTDTQYFGPGTRLTVL.

V and J are TRBV5-1 and TRBJ1-1; D uncertain. The V end lost 0 bases, the J end lost 4 bases, and 10 bases lay between the germline ends. The CDR3 totals 14 residues. Germline loops: CDR1 SGHRS, CDR2 YFSETQ. CDR3 protein: CASSLGKLGTEAFF. The CDR3 region has the DNA TGCGCCAGCAGCTTGGGAAAGCTCGGCACTGAAGCTTTCTTT.

The chain links TRBV2 to TRBJ1-5; D is ambiguous. Germline V gene data show CDR1 as SNHLY and CDR2 as FYNNEI. V lost 1 base and J lost 0, with 7 bases in between. The CDR3 spans 15 residues. This CDR3 reads CASSEGSNSNQPQHF. The DNA of the CDR3 is TGTGCCAGCAGTGAAGGGTCAAATAGCAATCAGCCCCAGCATTTT.